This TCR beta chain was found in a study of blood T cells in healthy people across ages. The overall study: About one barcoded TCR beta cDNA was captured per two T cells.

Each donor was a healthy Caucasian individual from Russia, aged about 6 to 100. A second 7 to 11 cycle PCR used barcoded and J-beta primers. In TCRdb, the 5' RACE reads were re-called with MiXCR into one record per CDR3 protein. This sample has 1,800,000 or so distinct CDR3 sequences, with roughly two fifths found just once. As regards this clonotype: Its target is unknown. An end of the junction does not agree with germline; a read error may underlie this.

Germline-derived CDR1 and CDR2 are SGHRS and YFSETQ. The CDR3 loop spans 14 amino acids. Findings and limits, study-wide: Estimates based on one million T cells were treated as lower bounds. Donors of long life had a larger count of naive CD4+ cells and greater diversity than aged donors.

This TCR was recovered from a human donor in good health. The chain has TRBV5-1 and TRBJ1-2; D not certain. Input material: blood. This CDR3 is CASGFSETNYGYTF. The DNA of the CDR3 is TGCGCCAGCGGCTTTTCAGAGACTAACTATGGCTACACCTTC.